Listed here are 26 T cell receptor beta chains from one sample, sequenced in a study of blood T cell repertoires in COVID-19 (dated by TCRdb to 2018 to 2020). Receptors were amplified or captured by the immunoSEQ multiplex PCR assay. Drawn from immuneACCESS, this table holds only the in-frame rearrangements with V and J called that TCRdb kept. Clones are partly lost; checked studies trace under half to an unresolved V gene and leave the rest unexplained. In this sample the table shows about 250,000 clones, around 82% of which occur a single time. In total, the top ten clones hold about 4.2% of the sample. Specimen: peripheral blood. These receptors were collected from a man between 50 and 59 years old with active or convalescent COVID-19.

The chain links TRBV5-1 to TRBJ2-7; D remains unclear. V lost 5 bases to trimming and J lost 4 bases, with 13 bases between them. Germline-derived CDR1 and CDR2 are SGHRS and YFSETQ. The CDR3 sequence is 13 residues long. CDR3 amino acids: CASRLETVYEQYF. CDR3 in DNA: TGCGCCAGCAGGCTAGAAACTGTTTACGAGCAGTACTTC.

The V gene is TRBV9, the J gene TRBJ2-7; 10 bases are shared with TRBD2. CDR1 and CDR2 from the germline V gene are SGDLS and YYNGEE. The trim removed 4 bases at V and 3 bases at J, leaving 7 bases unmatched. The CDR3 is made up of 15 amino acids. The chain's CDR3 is CASSRDSGGLYEQYF. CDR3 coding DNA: TGTGCCAGCAGCAGAGATAGCGGGGGGCTCTACGAGCAGTACTTC.

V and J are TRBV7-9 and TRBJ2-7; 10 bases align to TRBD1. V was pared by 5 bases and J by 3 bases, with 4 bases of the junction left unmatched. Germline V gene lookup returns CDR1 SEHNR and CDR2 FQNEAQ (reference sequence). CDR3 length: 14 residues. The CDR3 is CASSRTGGHYEQYF. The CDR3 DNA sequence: TGTGCCAGCAGCAGGACAGGGGGGCACTACGAGCAGTACTTC.

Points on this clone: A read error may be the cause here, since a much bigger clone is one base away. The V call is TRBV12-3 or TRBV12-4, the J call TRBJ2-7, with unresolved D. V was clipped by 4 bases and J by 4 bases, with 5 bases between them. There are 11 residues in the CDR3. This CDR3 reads CASSYRYEQYF. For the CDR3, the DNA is TGTGCCAGCAGTTACCGGTACGAGCAGTACTTC.

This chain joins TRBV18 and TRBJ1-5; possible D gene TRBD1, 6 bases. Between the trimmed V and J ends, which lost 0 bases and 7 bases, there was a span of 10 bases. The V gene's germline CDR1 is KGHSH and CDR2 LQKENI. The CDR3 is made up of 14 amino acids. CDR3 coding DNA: TGTGCCAGCTCACCACCGTCAGGGGTCCAGCCCCAGCATTTT. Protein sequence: CASSPPSGVQPQHF.

The CDR3 here is CAWSVYRGYTDTQYF. The CDR3 bases are TGTGCCTGGAGTGTCTACAGGGGCTACACAGATACGCAGTATTTT. The V call is TRBV30, the J call TRBJ2-3; TRBD1 agrees at 7 bases. This CDR3 has 15 amino acids. Germline V gives CDR1 GTSNPN, CDR2 SVGIG (reference sequence). After removal of 0 bases from V and 2 bases from J, the junction contained 5 bases not matched to a gene.

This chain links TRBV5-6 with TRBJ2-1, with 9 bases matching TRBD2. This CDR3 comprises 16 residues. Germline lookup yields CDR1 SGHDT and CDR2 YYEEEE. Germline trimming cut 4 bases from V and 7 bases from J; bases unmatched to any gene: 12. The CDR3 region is CASSAIPGLAYNEQFF. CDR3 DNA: TGTGCCAGCAGCGCTATCCCGGGACTAGCTTATAATGAGCAGTTCTTC.

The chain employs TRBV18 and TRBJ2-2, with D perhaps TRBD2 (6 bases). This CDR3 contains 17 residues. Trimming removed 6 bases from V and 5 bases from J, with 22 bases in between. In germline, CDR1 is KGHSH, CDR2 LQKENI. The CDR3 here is CASSSTGGALKTGELFF. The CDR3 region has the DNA TGTGCCAGCTCGTCCACGGGCGGGGCCCTGAAAACCGGGGAGCTGTTTTTT.

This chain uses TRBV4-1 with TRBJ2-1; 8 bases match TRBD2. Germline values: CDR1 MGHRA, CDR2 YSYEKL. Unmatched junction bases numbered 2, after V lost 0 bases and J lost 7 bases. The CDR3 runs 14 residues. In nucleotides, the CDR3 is TGCGCCAGCAGCCAAGATTTAGCGGGGAATGAGCAGTTCTTC. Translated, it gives CASSQDLAGNEQFF.

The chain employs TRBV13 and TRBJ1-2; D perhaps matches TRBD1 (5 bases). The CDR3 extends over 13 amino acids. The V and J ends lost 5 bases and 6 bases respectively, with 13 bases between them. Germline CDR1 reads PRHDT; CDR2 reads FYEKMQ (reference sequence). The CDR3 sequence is CASSPDRRNGYTF. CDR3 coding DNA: TGTGCCAGCAGCCCAGACAGAAGAAATGGCTACACCTTC.

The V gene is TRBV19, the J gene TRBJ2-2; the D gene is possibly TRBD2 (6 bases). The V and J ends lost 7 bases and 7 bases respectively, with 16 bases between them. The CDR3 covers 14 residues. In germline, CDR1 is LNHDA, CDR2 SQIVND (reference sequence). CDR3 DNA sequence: TGTGCCAGTAACCCCTTGGGACTTTACGGGGAGCTGTTTTTT. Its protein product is CASNPLGLYGELFF.

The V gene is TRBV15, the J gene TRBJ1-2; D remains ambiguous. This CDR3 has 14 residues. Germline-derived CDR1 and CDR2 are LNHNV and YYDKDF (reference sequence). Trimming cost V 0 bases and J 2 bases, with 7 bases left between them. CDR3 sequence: CATSRDPQNYGYTF. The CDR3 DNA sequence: TGTGCCACCAGCAGAGATCCACAGAACTATGGCTACACCTTC. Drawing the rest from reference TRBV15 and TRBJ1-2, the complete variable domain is DAMVIQNPRYQVTQFGKPVTLSCSQTLNHNVMYWYQQKSSQAPKLLFHYYDKDFNNEADTPDNFQSRRPNTSFCFLDIRSPGLGDTAMYLCATSRDPQNYGYTFGSGTRLTVV.

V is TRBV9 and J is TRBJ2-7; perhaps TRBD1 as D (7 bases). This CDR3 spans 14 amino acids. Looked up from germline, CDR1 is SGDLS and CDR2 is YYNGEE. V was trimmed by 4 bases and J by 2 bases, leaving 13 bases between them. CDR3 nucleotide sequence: TGTGCCAGCAGCCCGGCGGGACAGACCTACGAGCAGTACTTC. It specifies CASSPAGQTYEQYF. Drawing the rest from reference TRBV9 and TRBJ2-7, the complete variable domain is DSGVTQTPKHLITATGQRVTLRCSPRSGDLSVYWYQQSLDQGLQFLIQYYNGEERAKGNILERFSAQQFPDLHSELNLSSLELGDSALYFCASSPAGQTYEQYFGPGTRLTVT.

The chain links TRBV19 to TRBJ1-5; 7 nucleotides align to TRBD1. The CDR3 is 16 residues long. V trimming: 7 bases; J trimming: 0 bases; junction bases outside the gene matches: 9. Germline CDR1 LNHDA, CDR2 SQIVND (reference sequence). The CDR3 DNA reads TGTGCCAGTACCAGGGGGAACCTTTATAGCAATCAGCCCCAGCATTTT. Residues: CASTRGNLYSNQPQHF. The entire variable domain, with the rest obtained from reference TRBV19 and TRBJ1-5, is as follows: DGGITQSPKYLFRKEGQNVTLSCEQNLNHDAMYWYRQDPGQGLRLIYYSQIVNDFQKGDIAEGYSVSREKKESFPLTVTSAQKNPTAFYLCASTRGNLYSNQPQHFGDGTRLSIL.

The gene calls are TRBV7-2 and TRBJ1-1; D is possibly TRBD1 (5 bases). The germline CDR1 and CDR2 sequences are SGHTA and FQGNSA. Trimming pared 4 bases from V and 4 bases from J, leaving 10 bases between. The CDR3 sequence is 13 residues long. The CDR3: CASSWTIFTEAFF. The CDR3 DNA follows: TGTGCCAGCAGCTGGACAATTTTCACTGAAGCTTTCTTT.

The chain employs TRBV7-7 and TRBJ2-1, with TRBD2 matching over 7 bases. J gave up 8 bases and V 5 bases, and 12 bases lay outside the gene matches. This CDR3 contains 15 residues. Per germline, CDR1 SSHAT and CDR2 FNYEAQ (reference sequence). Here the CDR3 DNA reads TGTGCCAGCAGCCGTGGACTAGGAGCCCCGGATGAGCAGTTCTTC. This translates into CASSRGLGAPDEQFF.

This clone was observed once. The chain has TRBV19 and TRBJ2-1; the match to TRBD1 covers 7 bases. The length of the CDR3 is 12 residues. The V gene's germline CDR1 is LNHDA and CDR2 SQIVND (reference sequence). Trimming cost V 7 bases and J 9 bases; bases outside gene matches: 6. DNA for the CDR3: TGTGCCAGTACCCTGACAGGGACTGAGCAGTTCTTC. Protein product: CASTLTGTEQFF.

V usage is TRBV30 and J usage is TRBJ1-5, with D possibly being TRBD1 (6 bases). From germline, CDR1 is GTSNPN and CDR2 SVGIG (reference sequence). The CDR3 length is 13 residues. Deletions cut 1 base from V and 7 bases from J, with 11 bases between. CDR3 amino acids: CAWSDGGGQPQHF. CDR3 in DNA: TGTGCCTGGAGTGATGGGGGGGGCCAGCCCCAGCATTTT.

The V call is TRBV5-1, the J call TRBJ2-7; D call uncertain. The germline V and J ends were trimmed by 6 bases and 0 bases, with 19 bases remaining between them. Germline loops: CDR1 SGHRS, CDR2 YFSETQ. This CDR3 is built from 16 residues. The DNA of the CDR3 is TGCGCCAGCACACCCTCCACGGGTCCCAGCTCCTACGAGCAGTACTTC. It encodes CASTPSTGPSSYEQYF.

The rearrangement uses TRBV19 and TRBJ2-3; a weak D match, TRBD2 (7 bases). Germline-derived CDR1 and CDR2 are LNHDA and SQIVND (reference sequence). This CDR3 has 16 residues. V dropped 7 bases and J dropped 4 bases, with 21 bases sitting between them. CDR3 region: CASTHRKGGRSDTQYF. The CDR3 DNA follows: TGTGCCAGTACCCACCGGAAGGGGGGGCGCTCAGATACGCAGTATTTT. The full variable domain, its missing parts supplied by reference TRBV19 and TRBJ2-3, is DGGITQSPKYLFRKEGQNVTLSCEQNLNHDAMYWYRQDPGQGLRLIYYSQIVNDFQKGDIAEGYSVSREKKESFPLTVTSAQKNPTAFYLCASTHRKGGRSDTQYFGPGTRLTVL.

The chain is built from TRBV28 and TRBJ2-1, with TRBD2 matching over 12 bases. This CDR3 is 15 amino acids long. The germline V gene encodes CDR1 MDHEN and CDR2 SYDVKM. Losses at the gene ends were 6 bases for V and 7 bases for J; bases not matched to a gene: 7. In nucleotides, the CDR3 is TGTGCCAGCAGCCCCAGACTAGCGGGGGTAAATGAGCAGTTCTTC. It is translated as CASSPRLAGVNEQFF.

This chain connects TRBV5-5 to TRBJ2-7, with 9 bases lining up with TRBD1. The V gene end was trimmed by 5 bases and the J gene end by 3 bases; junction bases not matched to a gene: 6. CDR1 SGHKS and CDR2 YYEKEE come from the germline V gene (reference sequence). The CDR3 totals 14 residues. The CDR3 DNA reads TGTGCCAGCAGGCACCGGGACAGGGACTACGAGCAGTACTTC. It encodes CASRHRDRDYEQYF.

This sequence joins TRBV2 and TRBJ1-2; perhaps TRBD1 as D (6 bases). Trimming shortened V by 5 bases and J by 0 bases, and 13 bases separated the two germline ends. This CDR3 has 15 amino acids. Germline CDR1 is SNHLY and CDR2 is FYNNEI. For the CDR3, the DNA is TGTGCCAGCAGTCCCACAGGGTTTCCTAACTATGGCTACACCTTC. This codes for CASSPTGFPNYGYTF.

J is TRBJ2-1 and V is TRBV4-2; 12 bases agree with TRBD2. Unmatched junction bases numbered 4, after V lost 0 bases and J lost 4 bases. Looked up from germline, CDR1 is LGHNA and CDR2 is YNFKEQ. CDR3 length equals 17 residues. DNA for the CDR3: TGTGCCAGCAGCCAAGATCTGACTAGCGGGGGTTACAATGAGCAGTTCTTC. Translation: CASSQDLTSGGYNEQFF.

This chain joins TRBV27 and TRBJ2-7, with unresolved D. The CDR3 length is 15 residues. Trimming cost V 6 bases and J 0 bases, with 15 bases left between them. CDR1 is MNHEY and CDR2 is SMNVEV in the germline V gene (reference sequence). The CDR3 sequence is CASSPTGPTSYEQYF. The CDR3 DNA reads TGTGCCAGCAGCCCCACTGGGCCCACCTCCTACGAGCAGTACTTC.

The DNA of the CDR3 is TGTGCCAGCTCACCAACTAGTGGCAATGAGCAGTTCTTC. Its protein product is CASSPTSGNEQFF. The chain links TRBV18 to TRBJ2-1; tentative D call: TRBD2 (5 bases). Germline V lookup: CDR1 KGHSH, CDR2 LQKENI. V was shortened by 2 bases and J by 6 bases, with 8 bases between the two germline ends. The CDR3 has 13 amino acids.